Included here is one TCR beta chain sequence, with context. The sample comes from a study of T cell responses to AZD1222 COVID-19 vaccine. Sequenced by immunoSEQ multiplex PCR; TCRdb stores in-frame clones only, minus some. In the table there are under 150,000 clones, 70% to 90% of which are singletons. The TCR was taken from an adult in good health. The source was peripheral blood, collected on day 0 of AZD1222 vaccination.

CDR3 DNA sequence: TGTGCCAGCAGCTTAGGCCTTGGACTAGCGGAAGATCCCACCGAGAACACCGGGGAGCTGTTTTTT. This translates into CASSLGLGLAEDPTENTGELFF. The rearrangement uses TRBV7-3 and TRBJ2-2; TRBD2 agrees at 10 bases. Trimming took 2 bases from V and 1 from J; bases not matched to a gene: 19. This CDR3 contains 22 residues. CDR1 is SGHTA and CDR2 is FQGTGA in the germline V gene.